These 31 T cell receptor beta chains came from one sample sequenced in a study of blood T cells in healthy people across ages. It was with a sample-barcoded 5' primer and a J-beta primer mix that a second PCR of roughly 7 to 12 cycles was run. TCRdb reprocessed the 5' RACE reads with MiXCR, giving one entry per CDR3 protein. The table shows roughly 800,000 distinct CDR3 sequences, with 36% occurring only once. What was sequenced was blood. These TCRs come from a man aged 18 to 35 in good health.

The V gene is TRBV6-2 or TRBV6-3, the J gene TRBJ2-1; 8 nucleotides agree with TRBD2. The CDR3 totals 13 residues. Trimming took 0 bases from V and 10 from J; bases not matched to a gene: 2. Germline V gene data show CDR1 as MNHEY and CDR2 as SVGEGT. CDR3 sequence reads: CASSYSKRGEQFF. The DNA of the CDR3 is TGTGCCAGCAGTTACTCGAAGCGGGGGGAGCAGTTCTTC.

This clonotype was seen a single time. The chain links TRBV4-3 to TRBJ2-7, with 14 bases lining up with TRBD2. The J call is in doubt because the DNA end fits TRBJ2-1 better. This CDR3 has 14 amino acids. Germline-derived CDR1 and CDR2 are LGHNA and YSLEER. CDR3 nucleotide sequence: TGCGCCAGCAGCCGGGGACTAGCGGGGGACGAGCAGTTCTTC. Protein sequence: CASSRGLAGDEQFF.

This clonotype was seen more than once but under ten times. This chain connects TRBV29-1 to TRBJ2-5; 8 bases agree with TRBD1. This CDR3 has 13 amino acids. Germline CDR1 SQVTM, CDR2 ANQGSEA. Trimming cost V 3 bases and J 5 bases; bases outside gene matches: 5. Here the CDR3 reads CSVEATGDETQYF. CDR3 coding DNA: TGCAGCGTTGAGGCGACAGGGGACGAGACCCAGTACTTC.

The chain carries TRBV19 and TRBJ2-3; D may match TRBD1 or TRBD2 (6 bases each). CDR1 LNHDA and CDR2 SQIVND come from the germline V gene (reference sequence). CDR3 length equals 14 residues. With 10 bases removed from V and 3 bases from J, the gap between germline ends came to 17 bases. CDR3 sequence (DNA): TGTGCCATTACGTTGAGGGGGAGGACAGATACGCAGTATTTT. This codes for CAITLRGRTDTQYF.

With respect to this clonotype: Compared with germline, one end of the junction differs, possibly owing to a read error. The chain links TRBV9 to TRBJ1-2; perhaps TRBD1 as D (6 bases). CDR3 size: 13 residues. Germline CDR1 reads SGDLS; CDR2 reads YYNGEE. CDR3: CAGSVEQGYGYTF. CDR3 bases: TGTGCCGGCAGCGTAGAACAGGGCTACGGCTACACCTTC.

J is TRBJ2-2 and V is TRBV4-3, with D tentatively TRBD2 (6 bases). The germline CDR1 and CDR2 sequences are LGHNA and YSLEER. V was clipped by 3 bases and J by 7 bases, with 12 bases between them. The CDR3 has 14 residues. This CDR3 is CASSQETRGGELFF. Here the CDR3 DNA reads TGCGCCAGCAGCCAGGAGACTAGGGGCGGGGAGCTGTTTTTT.

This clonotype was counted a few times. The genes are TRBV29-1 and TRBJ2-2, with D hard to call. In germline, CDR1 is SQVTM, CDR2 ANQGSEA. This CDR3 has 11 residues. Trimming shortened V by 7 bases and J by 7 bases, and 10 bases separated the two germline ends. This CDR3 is CSAHWGGELFF. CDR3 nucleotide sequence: TGCAGCGCCCATTGGGGCGGGGAGCTGTTTTTT.

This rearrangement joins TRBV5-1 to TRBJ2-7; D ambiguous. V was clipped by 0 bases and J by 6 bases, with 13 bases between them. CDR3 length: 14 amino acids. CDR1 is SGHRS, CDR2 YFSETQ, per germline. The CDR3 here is CASSLGGSFLEQYF. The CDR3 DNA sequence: TGCGCCAGCAGCTTGGGTGGCAGCTTCCTCGAGCAGTACTTC.

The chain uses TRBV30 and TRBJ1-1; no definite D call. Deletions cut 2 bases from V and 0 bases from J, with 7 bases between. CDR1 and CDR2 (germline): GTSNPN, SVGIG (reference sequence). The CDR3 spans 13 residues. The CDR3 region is CAWSLRMNTEAFF. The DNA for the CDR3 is TGTGCCTGGAGTCTGAGGATGAACACTGAAGCTTTCTTT.

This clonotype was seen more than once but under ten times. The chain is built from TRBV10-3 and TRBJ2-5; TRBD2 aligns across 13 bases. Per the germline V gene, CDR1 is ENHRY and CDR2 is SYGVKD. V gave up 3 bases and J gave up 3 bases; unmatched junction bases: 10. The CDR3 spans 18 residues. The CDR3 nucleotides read TGTGCCATCAGTGAAAAGGGACTAGCGGGGTCCCATAAAGAGACCCAGTACTTC. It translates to CAISEKGLAGSHKETQYF.

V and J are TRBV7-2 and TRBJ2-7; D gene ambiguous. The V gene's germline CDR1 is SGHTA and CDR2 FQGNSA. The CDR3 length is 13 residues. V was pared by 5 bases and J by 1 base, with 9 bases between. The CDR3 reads CASSPWRSYEQYF. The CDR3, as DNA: TGTGCCAGCAGCCCCTGGAGATCCTACGAGCAGTACTTC.

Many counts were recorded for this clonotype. The DNA of the CDR3 is TGTGCCAGCAGCTTAAAGAGCGGTGGAGAGACCCAGTACTTC. It is translated as CASSLKSGGETQYF. This chain joins TRBV7-2 and TRBJ2-5; TRBD2 is a possible D gene (5 bases). This CDR3 spans 14 amino acids. Trimming left V 2 bases short and J 4 bases short, with 11 bases between. CDR1 is SGHTA and CDR2 is FQGNSA in the germline V gene.

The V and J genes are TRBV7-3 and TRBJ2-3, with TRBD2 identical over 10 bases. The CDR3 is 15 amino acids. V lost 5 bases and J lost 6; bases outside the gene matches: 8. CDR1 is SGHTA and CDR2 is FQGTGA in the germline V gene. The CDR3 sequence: CASSPSGGYQDTQYF. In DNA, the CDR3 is TGTGCCAGCAGCCCTAGCGGGGGATACCAGGATACGCAGTATTTT.

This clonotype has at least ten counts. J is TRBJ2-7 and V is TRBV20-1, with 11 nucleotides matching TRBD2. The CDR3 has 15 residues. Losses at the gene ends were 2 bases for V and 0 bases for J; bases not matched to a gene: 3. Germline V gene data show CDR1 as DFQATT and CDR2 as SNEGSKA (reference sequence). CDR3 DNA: TGCAGTGCTAGAAGACTAGCGGGGAGCTCCTACGAGCAGTACTTC. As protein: CSARRLAGSSYEQYF.

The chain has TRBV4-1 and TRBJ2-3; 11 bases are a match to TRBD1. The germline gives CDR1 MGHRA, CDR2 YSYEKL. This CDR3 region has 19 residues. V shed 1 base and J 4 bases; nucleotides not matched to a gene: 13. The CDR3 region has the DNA TGCGCCAGCAGCCAAGTCACTCGCACGGGGACAGGGGGACCAGATACGCAGTATTTT. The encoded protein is CASSQVTRTGTGGPDTQYF.

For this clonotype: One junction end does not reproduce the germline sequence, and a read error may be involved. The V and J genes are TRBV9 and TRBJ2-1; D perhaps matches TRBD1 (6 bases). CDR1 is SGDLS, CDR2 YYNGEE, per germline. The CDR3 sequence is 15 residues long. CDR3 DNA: TGTGCCTGCAGCCAGAAAGGGGACAACTACAATGAGCAGTTCTTC. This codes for CACSQKGDNYNEQFF.

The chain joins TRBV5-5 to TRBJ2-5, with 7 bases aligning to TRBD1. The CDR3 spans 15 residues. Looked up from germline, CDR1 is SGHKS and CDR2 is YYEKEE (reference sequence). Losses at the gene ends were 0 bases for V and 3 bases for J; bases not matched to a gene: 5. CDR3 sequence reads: CASSLAPGTEETQYF. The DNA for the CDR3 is TGTGCCAGCAGCTTGGCGCCGGGGACAGAAGAGACCCAGTACTTC.

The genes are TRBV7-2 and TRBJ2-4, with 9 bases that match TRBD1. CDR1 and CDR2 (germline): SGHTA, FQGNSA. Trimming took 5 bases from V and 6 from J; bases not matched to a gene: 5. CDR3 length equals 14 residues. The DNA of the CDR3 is TGTGCCAGCAGCCTGGACAGGGGTGGAAACATTCAGTACTTC. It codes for CASSLDRGGNIQYF.

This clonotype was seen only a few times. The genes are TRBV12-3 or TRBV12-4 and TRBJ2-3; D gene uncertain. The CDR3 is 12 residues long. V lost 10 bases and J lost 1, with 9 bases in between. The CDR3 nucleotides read TGTGCCACTCGGAGAGGCACAGATACGCAGTATTTT. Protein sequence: CATRRGTDTQYF.

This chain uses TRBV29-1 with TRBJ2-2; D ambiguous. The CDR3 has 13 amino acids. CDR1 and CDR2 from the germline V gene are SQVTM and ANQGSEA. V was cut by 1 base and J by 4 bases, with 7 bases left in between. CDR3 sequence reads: CSVEGYSTGELFF. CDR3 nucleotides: TGCAGCGTTGAAGGATACAGCACCGGGGAGCTGTTTTTT.

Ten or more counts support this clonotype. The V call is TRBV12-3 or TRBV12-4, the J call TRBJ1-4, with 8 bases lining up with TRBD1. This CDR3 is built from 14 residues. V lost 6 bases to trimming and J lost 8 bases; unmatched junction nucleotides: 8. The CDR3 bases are TGTGCCAGCAGACCGACAGGGGTCGGGGAAAAACTGTTTTTT. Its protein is CASRPTGVGEKLFF.

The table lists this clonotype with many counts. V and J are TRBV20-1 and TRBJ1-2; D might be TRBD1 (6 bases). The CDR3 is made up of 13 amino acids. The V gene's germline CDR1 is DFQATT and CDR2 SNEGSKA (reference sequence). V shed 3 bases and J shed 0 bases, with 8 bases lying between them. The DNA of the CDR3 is TGCAGTGCTAGGGACAGTACTAACTATGGCTACACCTTC. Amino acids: CSARDSTNYGYTF.

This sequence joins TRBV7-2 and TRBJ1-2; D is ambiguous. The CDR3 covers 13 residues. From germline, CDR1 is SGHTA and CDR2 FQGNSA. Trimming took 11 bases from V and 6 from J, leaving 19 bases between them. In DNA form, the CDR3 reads TGTGCCCCCCAAGGTCCGGAACACGATGGCTACACCTTC. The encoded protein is CAPQGPEHDGYTF.

DNA of the CDR3: TGCAGTGCTCGAACCGACGCGCATAGTTTCTCTGGAAACACCATATATTTT. Translating it yields CSARTDAHSFSGNTIYF. This chain connects TRBV20-1 to TRBJ1-3, with D uncertain. Germline V gene lookup returns CDR1 DFQATT and CDR2 SNEGSKA (reference sequence). The V end lost 5 bases, the J end lost 0 bases, and 20 bases lay between the germline ends. This CDR3 is built from 17 residues.

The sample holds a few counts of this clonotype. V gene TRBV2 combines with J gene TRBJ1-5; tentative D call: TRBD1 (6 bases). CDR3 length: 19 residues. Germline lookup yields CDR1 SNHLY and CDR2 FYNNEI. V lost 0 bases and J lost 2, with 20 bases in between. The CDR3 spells CASSEARDTTRSGNQPQHF. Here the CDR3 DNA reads TGTGCCAGCAGTGAAGCCCGGGACACCACACGGTCCGGCAATCAGCCCCAGCATTTT.

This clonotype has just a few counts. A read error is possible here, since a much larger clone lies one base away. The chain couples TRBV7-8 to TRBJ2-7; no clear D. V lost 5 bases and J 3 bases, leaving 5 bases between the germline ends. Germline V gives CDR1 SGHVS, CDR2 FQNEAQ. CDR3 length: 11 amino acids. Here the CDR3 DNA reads TGTGCCAGCAGCCGATACTACGAGCAGTACTTC. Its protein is CASSRYYEQYF.

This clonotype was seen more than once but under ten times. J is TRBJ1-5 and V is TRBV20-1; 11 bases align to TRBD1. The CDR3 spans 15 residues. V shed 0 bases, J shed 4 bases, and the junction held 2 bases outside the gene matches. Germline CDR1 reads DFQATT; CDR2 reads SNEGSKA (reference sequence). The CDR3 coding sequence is TGCAGTGCTAGAGATCGGGACAGGGGGAATCAGCCCCAGCATTTT. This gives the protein CSARDRDRGNQPQHF.

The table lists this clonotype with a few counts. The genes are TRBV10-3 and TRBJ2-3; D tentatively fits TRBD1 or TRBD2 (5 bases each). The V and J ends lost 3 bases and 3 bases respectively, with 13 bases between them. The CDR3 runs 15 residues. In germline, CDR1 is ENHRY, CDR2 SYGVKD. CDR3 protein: CAISDEGIKTDTQYF. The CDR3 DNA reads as TGTGCCATCAGTGACGAGGGGATTAAGACAGATACGCAGTATTTT.

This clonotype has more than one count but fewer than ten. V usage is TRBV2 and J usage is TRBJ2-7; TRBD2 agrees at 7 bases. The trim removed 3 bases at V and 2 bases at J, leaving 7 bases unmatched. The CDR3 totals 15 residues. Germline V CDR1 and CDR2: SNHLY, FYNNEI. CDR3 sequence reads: CASSEGRGPTYEQYF. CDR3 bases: TGTGCCAGCAGTGAGGGGAGGGGTCCTACCTACGAGCAGTACTTC.

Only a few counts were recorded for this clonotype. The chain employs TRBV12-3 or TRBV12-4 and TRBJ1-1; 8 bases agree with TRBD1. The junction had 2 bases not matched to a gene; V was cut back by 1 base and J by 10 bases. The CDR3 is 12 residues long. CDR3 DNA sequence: TGTGCCAGCAGTTTAGAGGGGACAGGAGCTTTCTTT. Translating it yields CASSLEGTGAFF.

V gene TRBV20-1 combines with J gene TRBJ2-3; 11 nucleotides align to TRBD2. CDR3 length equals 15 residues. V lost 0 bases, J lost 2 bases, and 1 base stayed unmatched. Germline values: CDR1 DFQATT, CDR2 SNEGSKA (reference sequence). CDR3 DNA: TGCAGTGCTAGAGATAGCGGGGGGGACACAGATACGCAGTATTTT. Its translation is CSARDSGGDTDTQYF.